This record looks at one TCR beta chain sequence and its context. This sample was included in a study of T-cell reconstitution after alpha-beta-depleted transplantation in children. The CDR3 runs to 14 residues. From germline, CDR1 is SNHLY and CDR2 FYNNEI. The V gene lost 11 bases and the J gene lost 0 bases, with 11 bases spanning the gap. TCRbeta library construction was performed incorporating unique molecular identifiers. Using its own MiXCR run on the PCR reads, TCRdb lists one record per CDR3 protein. The sample includes 450,000 to 600,000 distinct CDR3 sequences, around 16% of them seen just once.

Sequencing used PBMCs from the stem cell graft donor, obtained from the stem cell graft. The J gene is TRBJ2-6, the V gene TRBV2; D remains unclear. The sequence was collected from a human donor who donated a stem cell graft to a child with acute lymphoblastic leukemia. This chain's CDR3 is CALRLRSGANVLTF. The DNA for the CDR3 is TGTGCCCTCCGTCTACGCTCTGGGGCCAACGTCCTGACTTTC.